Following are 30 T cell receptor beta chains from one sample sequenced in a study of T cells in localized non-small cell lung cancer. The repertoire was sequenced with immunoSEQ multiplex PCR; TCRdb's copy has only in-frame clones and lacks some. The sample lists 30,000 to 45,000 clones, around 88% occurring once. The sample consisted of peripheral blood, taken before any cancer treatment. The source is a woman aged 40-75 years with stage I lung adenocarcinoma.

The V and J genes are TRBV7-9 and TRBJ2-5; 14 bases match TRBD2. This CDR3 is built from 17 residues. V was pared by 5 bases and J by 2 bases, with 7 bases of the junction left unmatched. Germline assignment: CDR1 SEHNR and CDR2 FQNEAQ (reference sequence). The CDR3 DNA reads TGTGCCAGCAGCCCTGGGACTAGCGGGGGACAACAAGAGACCCAGTACTTC. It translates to CASSPGTSGGQQETQYF.

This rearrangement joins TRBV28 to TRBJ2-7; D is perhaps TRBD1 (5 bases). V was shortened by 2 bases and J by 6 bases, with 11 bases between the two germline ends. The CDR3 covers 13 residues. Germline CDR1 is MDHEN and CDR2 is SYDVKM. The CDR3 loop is CASSLGQTGEQYF. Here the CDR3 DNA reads TGTGCCAGCAGTTTAGGCCAAACAGGCGAGCAGTACTTC.

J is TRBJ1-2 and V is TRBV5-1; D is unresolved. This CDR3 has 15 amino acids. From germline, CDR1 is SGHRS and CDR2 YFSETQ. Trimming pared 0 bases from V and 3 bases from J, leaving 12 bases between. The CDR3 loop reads CASSLGLEGYYGYTF. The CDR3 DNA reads TGCGCCAGCAGCTTGGGGTTGGAGGGCTACTATGGCTACACCTTC.

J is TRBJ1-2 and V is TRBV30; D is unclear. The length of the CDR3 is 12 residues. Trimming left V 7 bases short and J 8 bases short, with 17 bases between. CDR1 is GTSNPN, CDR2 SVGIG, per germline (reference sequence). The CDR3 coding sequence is TGTGCCTCAGACGGGAGAGGGCAAGGCTACACCTTC. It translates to CASDGRGQGYTF.

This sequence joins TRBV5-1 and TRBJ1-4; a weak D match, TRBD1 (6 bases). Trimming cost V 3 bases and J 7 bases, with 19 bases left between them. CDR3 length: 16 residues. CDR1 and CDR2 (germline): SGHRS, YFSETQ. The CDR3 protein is CASSSYQQGLGEKLFF. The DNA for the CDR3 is TGCGCCAGCAGCTCTTATCAACAGGGATTGGGTGAAAAACTGTTTTTT.

The chain's CDR3 is CASSVSPGRGTFF. The CDR3 nucleotides are TGTGCCAGCAGCGTCTCACCGGGCAGGGGCACGTTCTTC. This chain connects TRBV11-2 to TRBJ2-1, with a tentative D call TRBD1 (6 bases). This CDR3 has 13 residues. Germline loops: CDR1 SGHAT, CDR2 FQNNGV. V gave up 5 bases and J gave up 15 bases, with 20 bases separating them.

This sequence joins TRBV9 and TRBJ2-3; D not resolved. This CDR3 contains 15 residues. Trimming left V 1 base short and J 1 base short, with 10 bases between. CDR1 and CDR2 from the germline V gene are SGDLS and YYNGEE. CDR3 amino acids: CASSVSNSGTDTQYF. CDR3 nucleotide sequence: TGTGCCAGCAGCGTAAGTAACTCTGGCACAGATACGCAGTATTTT.

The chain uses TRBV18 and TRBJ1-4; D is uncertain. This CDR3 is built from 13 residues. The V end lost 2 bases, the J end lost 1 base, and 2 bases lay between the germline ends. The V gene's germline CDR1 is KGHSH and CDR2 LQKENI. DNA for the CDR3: TGTGCCAGCTCACCAGGAACTAATGAAAAACTGTTTTTT. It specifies CASSPGTNEKLFF.

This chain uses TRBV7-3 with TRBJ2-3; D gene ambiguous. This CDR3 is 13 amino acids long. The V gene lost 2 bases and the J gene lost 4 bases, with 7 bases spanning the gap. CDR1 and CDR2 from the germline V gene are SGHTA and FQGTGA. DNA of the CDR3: TGTGCCAGCAGCTTAGGCCCTGCAGATACGCAGTATTTT. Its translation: CASSLGPADTQYF.

The CDR3 coding sequence is TGTGCCAGCAGCTTCAGGACAGGGGCAGGAAACATTCAGTACTTC. This translates into CASSFRTGAGNIQYF. This chain connects TRBV5-4 to TRBJ2-4, with 9 nucleotides matching TRBD1. The length of the CDR3 is 15 residues. Germline lookup yields CDR1 SGHNT and CDR2 YYREEE (reference sequence). With V trimmed by 2 bases and J by 6 bases, 6 bases remained unmatched.

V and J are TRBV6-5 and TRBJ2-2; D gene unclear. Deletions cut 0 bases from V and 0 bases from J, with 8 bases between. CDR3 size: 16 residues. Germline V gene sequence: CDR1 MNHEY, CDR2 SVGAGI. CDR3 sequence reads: CASSYSQAANTGELFF. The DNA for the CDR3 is TGTGCCAGCAGTTACTCGCAGGCAGCGAACACCGGGGAGCTGTTTTTT.

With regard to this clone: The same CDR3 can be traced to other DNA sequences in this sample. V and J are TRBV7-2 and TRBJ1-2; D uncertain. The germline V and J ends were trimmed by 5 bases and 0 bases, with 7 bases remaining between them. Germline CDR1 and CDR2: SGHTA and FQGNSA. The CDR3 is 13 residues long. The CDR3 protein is CASSPQSNYGYTF. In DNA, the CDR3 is TGTGCCAGCAGCCCTCAGTCTAACTATGGCTACACCTTC.

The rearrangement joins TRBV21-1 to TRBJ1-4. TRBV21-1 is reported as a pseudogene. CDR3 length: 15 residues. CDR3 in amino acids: CASTDWMKGNEKLFF. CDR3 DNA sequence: TGTGCCAGCACCGACTGGATGAAGGGTAATGAAAAACTGTTTTTT.

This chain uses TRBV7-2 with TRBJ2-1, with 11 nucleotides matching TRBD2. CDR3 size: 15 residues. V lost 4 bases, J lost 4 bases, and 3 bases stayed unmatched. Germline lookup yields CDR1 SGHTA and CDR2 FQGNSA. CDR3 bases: TGTGCCAGCAGCTCACTAGCGGGGGCTTACAATGAGCAGTTCTTC. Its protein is CASSSLAGAYNEQFF.

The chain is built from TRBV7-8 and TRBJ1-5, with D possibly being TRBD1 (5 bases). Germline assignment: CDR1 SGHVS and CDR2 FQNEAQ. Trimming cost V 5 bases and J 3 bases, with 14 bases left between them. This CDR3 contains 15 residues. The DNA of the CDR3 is TGTGCCAGCAGCCCCGGTCGACAGATCAATCAGCCCCAGCATTTT. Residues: CASSPGRQINQPQHF.

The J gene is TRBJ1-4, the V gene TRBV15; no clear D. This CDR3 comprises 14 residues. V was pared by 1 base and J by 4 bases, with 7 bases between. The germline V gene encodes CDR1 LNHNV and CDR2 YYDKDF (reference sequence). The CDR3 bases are TGTGCCACCAGCAGAGTTCAAAGTAATGAAAAACTGTTTTTT. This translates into CATSRVQSNEKLFF.

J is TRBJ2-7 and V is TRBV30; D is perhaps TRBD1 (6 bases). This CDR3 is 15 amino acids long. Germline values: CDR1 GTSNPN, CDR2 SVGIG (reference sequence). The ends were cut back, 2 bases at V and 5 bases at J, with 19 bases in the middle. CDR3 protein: CAWSILTPQGHEQYF. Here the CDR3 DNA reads TGTGCCTGGAGTATACTAACCCCGCAGGGGCACGAGCAGTACTTC.

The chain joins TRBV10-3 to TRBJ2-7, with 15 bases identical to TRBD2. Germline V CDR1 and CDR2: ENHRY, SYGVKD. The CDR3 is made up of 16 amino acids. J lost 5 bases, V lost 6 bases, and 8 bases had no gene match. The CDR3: CAISPGTSGGLNEQYF. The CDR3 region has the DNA TGTGCCATCAGCCCCGGGACTAGCGGGGGGCTCAACGAGCAGTACTTC.

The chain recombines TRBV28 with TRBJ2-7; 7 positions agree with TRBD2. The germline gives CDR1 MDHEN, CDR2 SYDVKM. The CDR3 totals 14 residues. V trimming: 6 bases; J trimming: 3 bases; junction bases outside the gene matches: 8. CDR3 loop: CASRLPGGSYEQYF. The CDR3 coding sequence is TGTGCCAGCAGACTCCCGGGGGGTAGCTACGAGCAGTACTTC.

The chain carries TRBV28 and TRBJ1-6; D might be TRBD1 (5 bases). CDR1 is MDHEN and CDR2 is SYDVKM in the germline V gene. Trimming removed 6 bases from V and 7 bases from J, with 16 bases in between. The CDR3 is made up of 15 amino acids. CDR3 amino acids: CASSDAGRANSPLHF. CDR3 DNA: TGTGCCAGCAGCGACGCCGGCAGGGCCAATTCACCCCTCCACTTT.

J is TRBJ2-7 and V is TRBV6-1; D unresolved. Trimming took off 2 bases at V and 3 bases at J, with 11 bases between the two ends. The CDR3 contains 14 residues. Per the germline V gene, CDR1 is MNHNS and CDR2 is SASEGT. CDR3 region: CASSEMGSIYEQYF. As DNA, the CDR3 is TGTGCCAGCAGTGAAATGGGCTCTATCTACGAGCAGTACTTC.

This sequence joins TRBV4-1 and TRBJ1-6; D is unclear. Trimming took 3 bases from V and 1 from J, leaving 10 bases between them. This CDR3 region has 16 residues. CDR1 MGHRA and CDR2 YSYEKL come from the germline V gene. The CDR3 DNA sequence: TGCGCCAGCAGCCAGGGTCCCGGTTCCTATAATTCACCCCTCCACTTT. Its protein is CASSQGPGSYNSPLHF.

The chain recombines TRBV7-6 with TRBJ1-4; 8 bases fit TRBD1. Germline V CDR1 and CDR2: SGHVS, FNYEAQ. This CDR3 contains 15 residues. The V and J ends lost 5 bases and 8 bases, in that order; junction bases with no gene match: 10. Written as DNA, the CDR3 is TGTGCCAGCAGCCCCGGACAGGGATTAGGGGAAAAACTGTTTTTT. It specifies CASSPGQGLGEKLFF.

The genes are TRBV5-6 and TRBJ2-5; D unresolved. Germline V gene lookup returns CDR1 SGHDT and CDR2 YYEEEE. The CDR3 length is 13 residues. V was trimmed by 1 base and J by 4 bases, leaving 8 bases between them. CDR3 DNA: TGTGCCAGCAGCTTGATATGGGCAGAGACCCAGTACTTC. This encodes CASSLIWAETQYF.

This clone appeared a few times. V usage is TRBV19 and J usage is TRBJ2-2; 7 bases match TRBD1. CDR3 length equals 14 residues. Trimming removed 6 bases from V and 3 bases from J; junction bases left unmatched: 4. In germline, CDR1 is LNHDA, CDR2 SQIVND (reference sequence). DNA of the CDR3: TGTGCCAGTAGAACAGGGGCGCACACCGGGGAGCTGTTTTTT. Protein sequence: CASRTGAHTGELFF.

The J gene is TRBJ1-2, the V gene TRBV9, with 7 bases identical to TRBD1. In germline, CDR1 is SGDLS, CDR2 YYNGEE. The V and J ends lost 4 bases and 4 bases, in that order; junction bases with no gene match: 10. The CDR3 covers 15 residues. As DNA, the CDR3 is TGTGCCAGCAGCAGGATGGACAGGACCCTCTATGGCTACACCTTC. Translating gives CASSRMDRTLYGYTF.

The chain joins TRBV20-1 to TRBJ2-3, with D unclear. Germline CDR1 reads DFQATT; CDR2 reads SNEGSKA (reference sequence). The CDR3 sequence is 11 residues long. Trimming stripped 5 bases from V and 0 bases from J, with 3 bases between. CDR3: CSAPSTDTQYF. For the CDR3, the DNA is TGCAGTGCTCCTAGCACAGATACGCAGTATTTT.

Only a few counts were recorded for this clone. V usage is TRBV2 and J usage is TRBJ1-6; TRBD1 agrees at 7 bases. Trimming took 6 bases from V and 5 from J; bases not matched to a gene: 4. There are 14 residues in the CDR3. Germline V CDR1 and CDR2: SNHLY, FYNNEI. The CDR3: CASRGQPNNSPLHF. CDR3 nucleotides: TGTGCCAGCAGGGGACAGCCGAATAATTCACCCCTCCACTTT.

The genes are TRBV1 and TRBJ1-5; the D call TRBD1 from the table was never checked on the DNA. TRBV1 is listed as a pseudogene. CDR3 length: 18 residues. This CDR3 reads CTSSQEGLVDSSNQPQHF. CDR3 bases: TGCACCAGCAGCCAAGAAGGGCTGGTGGACAGTAGCAATCAGCCCCAGCATTTT.

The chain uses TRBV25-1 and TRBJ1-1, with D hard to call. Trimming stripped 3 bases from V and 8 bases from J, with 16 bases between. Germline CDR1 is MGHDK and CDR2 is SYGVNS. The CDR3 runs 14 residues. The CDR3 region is CASSDSFGSLEAFF. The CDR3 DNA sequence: TGTGCCAGCAGTGACTCTTTCGGGTCTCTCGAAGCTTTCTTT.